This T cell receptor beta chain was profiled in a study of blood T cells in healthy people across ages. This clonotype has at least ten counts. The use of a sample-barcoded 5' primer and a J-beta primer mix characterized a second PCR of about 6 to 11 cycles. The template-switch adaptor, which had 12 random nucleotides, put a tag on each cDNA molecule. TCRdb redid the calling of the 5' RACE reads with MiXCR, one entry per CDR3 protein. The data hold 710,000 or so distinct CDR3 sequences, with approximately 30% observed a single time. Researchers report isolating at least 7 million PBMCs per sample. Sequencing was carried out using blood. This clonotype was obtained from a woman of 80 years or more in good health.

CDR3 in DNA: TGCAGTGCGCCGGGCGCTGCGGATGAGCAGTTCTTC. Translating gives CSAPGAADEQFF. The V and J genes are TRBV20-1 and TRBJ2-1; D uncertain. The CDR3 contains 12 residues. Germline lookup yields CDR1 DFQATT and CDR2 SNEGSKA (reference sequence). V gave up 6 bases and J gave up 8 bases, with 14 bases separating them.